This T cell receptor beta chain was recovered during a study of blood T cell repertoires in COVID-19 (dated by TCRdb to 2019 to 2021). Describing the broader study: Samples covering the acute and convalescent phases of COVID-19 were provided by collaborators in the United States, Italy and Spain. The prospective study material was composed of cDNA or gDNA derived from T cells, B-cell-depleted T cells, or PBMCs. Samples were obtained from the ongoing ImmuneRACE study (first 160 participants) and from over a thousand subjects provided by 6 global collaborators. Deeply sampled blood TCRbeta repertoires from subjects exposed to, actively infected with, or recovered from COVID-19 were included in the dataset. HLA class I and class II types, where available, came from metadata supplied by the sample provider rather than from assay-based typing. The repertoires were released in a freely available public database meant as a resource for research on the immune response to SARS-CoV-2. The sample metadata nearly always contained a de-identified subject ID, COVID-19 status, age in years and sex. Findings and caveats that apply to the study as a whole: The amount of clinical and demographic metadata varied by source and participant and was provided uncurated.

The sample holds one count of this clone. This clone's antigen is unknown. Base qualities are missing; no much larger clone stands one base away. The CDR3 sequence holds 15 residues, the cysteine and phenylalanine included. Only the CDR3 part of the read is kept: 45 bases, read in frame from the first base. V and J are truncated by 1 base and 3 bases respectively, leaving an intervening sequence of 7 bases. The germline V gene yields LGHNA for CDR1 and YNFKEQ for CDR2. Participants in the prospective study were enrolled through a virtual design, were aged about 18 to 100 years, and lived in 24 United States geographic areas. To assign participants to cohorts, the prospective study relied on clinical history that participants themselves reported in a screening survey and a study questionnaire. Exposed participants were defined as having been in contact with someone with a PCR-confirmed or clinician-diagnosed COVID-19 case within 2 weeks of study entry. In the prospective study, whole blood, serum and a nasopharyngeal or oropharyngeal swab were collected from each participant by mobile phlebotomists. Prospective study participants could optionally give additional blood draws and questionnaires over a 2-month period. Blood samples from the prospective study were shipped frozen or at room temperature prior to DNA extraction.

TCRbeta CDR3 regions were amplified from genomic DNA using the immunoSEQ Assay, a bias-controlled multiplex PCR. As for how the authors treated the data: Within the assay, amplification of reference gene primers was used to estimate how many nucleated cells each sample contained. To quantify the absolute abundance of each unique TCRbeta CDR3 rearrangement, sequence reads were collapsed and filtered. Productive Simpson clonality was computed per sample as the square root of Simpson's diversity index over productive rearrangements. The immuneACCESS repertoire file appears here via TCRdb, limited to in-frame rearrangements. These files lack a portion of the clones; in checked studies, under half of the deficit traces to unresolved V genes, and the cause of the others is not known. V and J calls and clone size are given by that table; D and trimming were obtained from the DNA. Across this sample there are fewer than 350,000 clones, with 85% seen only once. The ten largest clones capture about 2% of the sample.

Sample: PBMCs or T cells enriched from blood (not recorded which). The sequence derives from a woman in her thirties who had been exposed to COVID-19. The chain joins TRBV4-2 to TRBJ1-6; a confident D gene designation cannot be given. The nucleotide sequence reads TGTGCCAGCAGCCAAGCAAACAGCTATAATTCACCCCTCCACTTT. Translated, it gives CASSQANSYNSPLHF.